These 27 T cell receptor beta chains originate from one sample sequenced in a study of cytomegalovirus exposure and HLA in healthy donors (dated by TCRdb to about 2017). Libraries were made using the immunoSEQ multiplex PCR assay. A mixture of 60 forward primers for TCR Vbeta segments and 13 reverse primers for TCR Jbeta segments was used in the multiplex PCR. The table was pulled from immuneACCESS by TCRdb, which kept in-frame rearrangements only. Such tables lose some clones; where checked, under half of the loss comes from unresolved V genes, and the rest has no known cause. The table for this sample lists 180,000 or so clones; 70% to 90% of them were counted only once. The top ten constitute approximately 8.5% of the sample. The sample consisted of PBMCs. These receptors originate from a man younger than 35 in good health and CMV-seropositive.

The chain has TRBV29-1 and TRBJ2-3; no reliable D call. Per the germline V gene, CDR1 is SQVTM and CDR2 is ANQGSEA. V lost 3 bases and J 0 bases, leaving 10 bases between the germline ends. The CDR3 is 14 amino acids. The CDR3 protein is CSVDRPPSTDTQYF. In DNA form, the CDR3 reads TGCAGCGTTGACAGGCCACCTAGCACAGATACGCAGTATTTT.

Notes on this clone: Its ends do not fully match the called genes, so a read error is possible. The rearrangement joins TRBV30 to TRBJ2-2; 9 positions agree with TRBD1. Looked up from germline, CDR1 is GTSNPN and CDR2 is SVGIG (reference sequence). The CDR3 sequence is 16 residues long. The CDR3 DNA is TGTGCCTGGAGTGTACAGGGACAGGGTTTATTCCGGGGAGCTGTTTTT. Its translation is CAWSVQGQGLFRGAVF.

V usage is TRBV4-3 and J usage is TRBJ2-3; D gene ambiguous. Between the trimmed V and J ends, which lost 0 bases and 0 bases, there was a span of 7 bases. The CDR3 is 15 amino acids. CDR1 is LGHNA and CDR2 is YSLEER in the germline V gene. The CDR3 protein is CASSQDRLSTDTQYF. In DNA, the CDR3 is TGCGCCAGCAGCCAAGACAGACTCAGCACAGATACGCAGTATTTT.

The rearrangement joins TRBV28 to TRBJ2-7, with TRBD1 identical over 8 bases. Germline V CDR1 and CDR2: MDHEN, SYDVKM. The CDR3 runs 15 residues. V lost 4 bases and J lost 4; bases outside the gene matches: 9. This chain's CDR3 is CASSSTRTGTYEQYF. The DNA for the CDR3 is TGTGCCAGCAGTTCAACTCGGACAGGGACTTACGAGCAGTACTTC. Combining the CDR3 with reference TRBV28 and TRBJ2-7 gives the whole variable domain DVKVTQSSRYLVKRTGEKVFLECVQDMDHENMFWYRQDPGLGLRLIYFSYDVKMKEKGDIPEGYSVSREKKERFSLILESASTNQTSMYLCASSSTRTGTYEQYFGPGTRLTVT.

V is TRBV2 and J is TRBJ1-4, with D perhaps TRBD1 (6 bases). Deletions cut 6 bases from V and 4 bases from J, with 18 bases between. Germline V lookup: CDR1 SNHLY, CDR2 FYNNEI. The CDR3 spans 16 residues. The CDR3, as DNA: TGTGCCAGCAGAGTAACGGAGACAGGTGTTAATGAAAAACTGTTTTTT. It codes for CASRVTETGVNEKLFF. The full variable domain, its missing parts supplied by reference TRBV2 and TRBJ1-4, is EPEVTQTPSHQVTQMGQEVILRCVPISNHLYFYWYRQILGQKVEFLVSFYNNEISEKSEIFDDQFSVERPDGSNFTLKIRSTKLEDSAMYFCASRVTETGVNEKLFFGSGTQLSVL.

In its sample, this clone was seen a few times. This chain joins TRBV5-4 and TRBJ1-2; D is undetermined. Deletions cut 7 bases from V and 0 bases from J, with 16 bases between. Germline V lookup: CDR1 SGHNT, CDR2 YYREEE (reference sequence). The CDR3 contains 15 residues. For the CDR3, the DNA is TGTGCCAGCTCCCGGGAGGCAGGAGCTAACTATGGCTACACCTTC. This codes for CASSREAGANYGYTF.

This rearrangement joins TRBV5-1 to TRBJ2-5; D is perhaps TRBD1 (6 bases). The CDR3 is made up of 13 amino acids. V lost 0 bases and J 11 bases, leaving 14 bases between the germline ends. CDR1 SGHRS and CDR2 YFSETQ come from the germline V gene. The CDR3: CASSLGAGAEQYF. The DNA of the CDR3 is TGCGCCAGCAGCTTGGGGGCAGGGGCAGAGCAGTACTTC.

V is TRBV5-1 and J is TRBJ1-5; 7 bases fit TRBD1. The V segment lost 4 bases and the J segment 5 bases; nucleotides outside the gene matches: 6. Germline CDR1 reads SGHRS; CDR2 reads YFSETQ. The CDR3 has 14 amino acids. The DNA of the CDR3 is TGCGCCAGCAGCCCGGGGGACAGCCATCAGCCCCAGCATTTT. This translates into CASSPGDSHQPQHF.

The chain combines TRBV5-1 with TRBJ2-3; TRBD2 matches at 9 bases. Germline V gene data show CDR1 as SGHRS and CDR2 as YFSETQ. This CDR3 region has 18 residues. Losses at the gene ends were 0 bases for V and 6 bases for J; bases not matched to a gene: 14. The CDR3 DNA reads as TGCGCCAGCAGCTTGGGAAGCTCGCGGGGGGGTGTGTCGGATACGCAGTATTTT. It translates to CASSLGSSRGGVSDTQYF.

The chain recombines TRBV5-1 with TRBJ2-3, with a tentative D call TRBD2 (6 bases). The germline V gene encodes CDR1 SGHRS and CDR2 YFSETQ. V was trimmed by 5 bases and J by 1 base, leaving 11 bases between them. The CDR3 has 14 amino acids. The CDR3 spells CASSAGSGTDTQYF. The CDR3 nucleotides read TGCGCCAGCAGTGCCGGGAGCGGCACAGATACGCAGTATTTT.

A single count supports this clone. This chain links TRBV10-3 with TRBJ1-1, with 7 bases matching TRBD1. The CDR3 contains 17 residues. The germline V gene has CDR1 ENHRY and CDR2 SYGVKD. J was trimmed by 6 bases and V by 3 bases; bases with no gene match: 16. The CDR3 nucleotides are TGTGCCATCAGTGAAATTTACCGGGACAGACTGAGGGCTGAAGCTTTCTTT. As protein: CAISEIYRDRLRAEAFF.

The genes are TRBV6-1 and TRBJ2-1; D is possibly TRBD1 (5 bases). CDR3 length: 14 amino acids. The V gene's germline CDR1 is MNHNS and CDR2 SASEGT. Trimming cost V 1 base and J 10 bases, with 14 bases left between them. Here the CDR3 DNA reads TGTGCCAGCAGTGAAGTGGACACGCGTGGGGAGCAGTTCTTC. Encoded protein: CASSEVDTRGEQFF.

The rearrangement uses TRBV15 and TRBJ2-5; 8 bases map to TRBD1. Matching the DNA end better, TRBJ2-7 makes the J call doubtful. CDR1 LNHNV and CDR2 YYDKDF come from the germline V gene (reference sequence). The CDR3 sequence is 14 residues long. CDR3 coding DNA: TGTGCCACCAGCAGGTCAGACAGGGGCGGCGAGCAGTACTTC. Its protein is CATSRSDRGGEQYF.

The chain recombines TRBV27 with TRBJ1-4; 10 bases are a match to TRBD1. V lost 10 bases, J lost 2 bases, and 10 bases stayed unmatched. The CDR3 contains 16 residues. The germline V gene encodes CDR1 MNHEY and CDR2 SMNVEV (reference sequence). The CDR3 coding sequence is TGTGCCATCGACAGGGGGCAAAGGGATACTAATGAAAAACTGTTTTTT. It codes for CAIDRGQRDTNEKLFF.

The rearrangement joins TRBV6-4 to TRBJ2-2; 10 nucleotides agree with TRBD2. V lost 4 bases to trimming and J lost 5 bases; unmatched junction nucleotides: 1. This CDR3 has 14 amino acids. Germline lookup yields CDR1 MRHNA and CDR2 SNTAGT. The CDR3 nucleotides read TGTGCCAGCAGTGTACTAGCGGGGACCGGGGAGCTGTTTTTT. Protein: CASSVLAGTGELFF.

In DNA, the CDR3 is TGTGCCAGTAGCAAAGGGACAGAAGCTTTCTTT. Its protein is CASSKGTEAFF. This sequence joins TRBV21-1 and TRBJ1-1; the table's TRBD1 call for D was not verified on the DNA. TRBV21-1 is labeled a pseudogene. The CDR3 runs 11 residues.

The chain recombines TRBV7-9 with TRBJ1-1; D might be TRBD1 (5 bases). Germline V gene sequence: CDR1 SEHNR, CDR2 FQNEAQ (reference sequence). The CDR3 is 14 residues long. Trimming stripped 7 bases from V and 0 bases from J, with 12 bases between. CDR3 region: CASTGDGMNTEAFF. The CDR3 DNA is TGTGCCAGCACGGGGGACGGAATGAACACTGAAGCTTTCTTT. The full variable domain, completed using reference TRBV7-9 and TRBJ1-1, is DTGVSQNPRHKITKRGQNVTFRCDPISEHNRLYWYRQTLGQGPEFLTYFQNEAQLEKSRLLSDRFSAERPKGSFSTLEIQRTEQGDSAMYLCASTGDGMNTEAFFGQGTRLTVV.

CDR3 region: CASSWTIGEKLFF. DNA of the CDR3: TGCGCCAGCAGCTGGACAATCGGTGAAAAACTGTTTTTT. The V call is TRBV5-1, the J call TRBJ1-4; TRBD1 might be the D (5 bases). The V end lost 3 bases, the J end lost 7 bases, and 10 bases lay between the germline ends. Germline V gives CDR1 SGHRS, CDR2 YFSETQ. CDR3 length equals 13 residues. The full variable domain, completed using reference TRBV5-1 and TRBJ1-4, is KAGVTQTPRYLIKTRGQQVTLSCSPISGHRSVSWYQQTPGQGLQFLFEYFSETQRNKGNFPGRFSGRQFSNSRSEMNVSTLELGDSALYLCASSWTIGEKLFFGSGTQLSVL.

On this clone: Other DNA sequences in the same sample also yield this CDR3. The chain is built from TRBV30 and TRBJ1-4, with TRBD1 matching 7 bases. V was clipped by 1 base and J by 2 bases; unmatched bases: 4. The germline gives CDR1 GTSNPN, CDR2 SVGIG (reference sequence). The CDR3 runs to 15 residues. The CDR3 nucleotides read TGTGCCTGGAGTGACACAGGGGCCACTAATGAAAAACTGTTTTTT. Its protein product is CAWSDTGATNEKLFF.

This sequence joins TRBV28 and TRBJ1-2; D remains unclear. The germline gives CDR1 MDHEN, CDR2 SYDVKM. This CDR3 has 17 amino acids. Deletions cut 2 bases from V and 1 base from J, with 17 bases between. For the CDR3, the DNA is TGTGCCAGCAGTTTAGTCGTGACATTCGCACATAACTATGGCTACACCTTC. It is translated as CASSLVVTFAHNYGYTF.

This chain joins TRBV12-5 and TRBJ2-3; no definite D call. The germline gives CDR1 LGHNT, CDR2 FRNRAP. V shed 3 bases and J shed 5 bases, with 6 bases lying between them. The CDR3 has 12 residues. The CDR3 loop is CASGFTVDTQYF. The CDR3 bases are TGTGCTAGTGGTTTTACGGTAGATACGCAGTATTTT.

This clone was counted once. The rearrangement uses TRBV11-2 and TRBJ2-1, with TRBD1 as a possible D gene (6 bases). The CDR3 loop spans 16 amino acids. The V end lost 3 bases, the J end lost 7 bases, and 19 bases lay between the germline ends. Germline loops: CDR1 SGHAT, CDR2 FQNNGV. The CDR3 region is CASSLYSGEVDNEQFF. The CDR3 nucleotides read TGTGCCAGCAGCTTGTATTCAGGGGAAGTGGATAATGAGCAGTTCTTC.

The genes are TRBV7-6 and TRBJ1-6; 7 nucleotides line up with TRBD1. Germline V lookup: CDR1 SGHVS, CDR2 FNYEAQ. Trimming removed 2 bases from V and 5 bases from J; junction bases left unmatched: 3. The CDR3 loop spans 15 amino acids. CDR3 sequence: CASSLRQGDNSPLHF. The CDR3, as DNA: TGTGCCAGCAGCTTAAGGCAGGGGGATAATTCACCCCTCCACTTT. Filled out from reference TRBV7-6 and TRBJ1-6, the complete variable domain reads GAGVSQSPRYKVTKRGQDVALRCDPISGHVSLYWYRQALGQGPEFLTYFNYEAQQDKSGLPNDRFSAERPEGSISTLTIQRTEQRDSAMYRCASSLRQGDNSPLHFGNGTRLTVT.

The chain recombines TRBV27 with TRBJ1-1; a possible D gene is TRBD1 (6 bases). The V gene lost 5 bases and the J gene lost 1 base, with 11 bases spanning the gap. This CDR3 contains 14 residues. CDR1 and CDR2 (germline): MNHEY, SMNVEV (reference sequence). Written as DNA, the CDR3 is TGTGCCAGCAGTGGGACAAACGGGAACACTGAAGCTTTCTTT. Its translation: CASSGTNGNTEAFF.

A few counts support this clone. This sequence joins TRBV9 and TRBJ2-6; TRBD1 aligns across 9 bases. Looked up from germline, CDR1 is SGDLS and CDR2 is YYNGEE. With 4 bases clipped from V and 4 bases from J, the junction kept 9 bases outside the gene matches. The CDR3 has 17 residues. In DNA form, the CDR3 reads TGTGCCAGCAGCTTAACCCTACAGGGGGCAGGGGCCAACGTCCTGACTTTC. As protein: CASSLTLQGAGANVLTF.

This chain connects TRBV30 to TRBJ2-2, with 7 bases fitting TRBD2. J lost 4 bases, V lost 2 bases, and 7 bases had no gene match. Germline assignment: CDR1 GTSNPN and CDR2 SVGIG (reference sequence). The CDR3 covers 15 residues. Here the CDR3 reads CAWSSAGETTGELFF. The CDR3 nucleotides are TGTGCCTGGAGTTCTGCGGGGGAGACCACCGGGGAGCTGTTTTTT.

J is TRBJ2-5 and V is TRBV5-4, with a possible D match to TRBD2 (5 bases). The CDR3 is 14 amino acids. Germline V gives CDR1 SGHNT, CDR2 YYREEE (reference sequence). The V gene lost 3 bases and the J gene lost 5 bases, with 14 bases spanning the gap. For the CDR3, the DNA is TGTGCCAGCAGCTCCCCCGGGGAAATGGAGACCCAGTACTTC. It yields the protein CASSSPGEMETQYF.